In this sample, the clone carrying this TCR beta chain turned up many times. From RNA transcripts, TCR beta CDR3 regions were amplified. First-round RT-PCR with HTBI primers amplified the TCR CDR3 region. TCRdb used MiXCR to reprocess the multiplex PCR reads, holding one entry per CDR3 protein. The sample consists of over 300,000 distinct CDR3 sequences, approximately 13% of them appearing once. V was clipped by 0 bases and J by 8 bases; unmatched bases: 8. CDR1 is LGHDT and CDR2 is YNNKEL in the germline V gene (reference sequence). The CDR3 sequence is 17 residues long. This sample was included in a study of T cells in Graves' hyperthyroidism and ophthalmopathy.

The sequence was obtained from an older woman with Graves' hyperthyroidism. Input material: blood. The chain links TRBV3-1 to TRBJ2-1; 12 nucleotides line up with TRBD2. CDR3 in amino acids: CASSQDALAGGPDEQFF. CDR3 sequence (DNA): TGTGCCAGCAGCCAAGATGCCCTAGCGGGAGGGCCCGATGAGCAGTTCTTC.